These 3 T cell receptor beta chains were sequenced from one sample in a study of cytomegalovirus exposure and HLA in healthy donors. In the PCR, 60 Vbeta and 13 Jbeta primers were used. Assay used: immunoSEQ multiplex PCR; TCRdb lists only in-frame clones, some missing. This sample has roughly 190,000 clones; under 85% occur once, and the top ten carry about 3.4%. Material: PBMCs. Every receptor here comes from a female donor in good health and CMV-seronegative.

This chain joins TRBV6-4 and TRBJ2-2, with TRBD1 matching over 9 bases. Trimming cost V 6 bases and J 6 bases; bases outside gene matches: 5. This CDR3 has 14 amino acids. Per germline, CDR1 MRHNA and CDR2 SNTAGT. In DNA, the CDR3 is TGTGCCAGCAGACTCGACAGGGGGGCCGGGGAGCTGTTTTTT. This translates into CASRLDRGAGELFF.

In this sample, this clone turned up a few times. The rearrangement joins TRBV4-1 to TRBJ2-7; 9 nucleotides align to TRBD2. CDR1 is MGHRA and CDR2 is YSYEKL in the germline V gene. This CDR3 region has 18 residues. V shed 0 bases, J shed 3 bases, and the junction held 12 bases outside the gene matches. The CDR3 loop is CASSQDPPEASGVYEQYF. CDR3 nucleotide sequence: TGCGCCAGCAGCCAAGACCCCCCAGAGGCTAGCGGGGTCTACGAGCAGTACTTC.

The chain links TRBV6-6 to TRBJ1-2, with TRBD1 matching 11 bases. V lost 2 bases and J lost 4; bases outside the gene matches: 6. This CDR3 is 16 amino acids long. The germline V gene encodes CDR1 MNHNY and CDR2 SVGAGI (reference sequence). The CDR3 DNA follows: TGTGCCAGCAGTTACGATGATGGGACAGGGGGCTATGGCTACACCTTC. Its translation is CASSYDDGTGGYGYTF.